Sequencing of this T cell receptor beta chain was carried out in a study of blood T cells in healthy people across ages. The junction had 1 base not matched to a gene; V was cut back by 2 bases and J by 0 bases. The CDR3 is 15 residues long. This clonotype was detected ten times or more. Next came a second PCR, run for about 7 to 12 cycles, which used a sample-barcoded 5' primer along with a J-beta primer mix. Each cDNA molecule was tagged by a template-switch adaptor that had 12 random nucleotides. Using its own MiXCR run on the 5' RACE reads, TCRdb lists one record per CDR3 protein. Of some 700,000 distinct CDR3 sequences listed, about 20% were seen once; the top ten hold roughly a fifth. The authors drew about 10 milliliters of peripheral blood from each donor.

This chain links TRBV12-3 or TRBV12-4 with TRBJ1-5; 7 bases match TRBD1. The sequence was collected from a man between 65 and 85 years old in good health. The source material was blood. The CDR3 region is CASSLWDSSNQPQHF. In DNA form, the CDR3 reads TGTGCCAGCAGTTTATGGGACAGTAGCAATCAGCCCCAGCATTTT.